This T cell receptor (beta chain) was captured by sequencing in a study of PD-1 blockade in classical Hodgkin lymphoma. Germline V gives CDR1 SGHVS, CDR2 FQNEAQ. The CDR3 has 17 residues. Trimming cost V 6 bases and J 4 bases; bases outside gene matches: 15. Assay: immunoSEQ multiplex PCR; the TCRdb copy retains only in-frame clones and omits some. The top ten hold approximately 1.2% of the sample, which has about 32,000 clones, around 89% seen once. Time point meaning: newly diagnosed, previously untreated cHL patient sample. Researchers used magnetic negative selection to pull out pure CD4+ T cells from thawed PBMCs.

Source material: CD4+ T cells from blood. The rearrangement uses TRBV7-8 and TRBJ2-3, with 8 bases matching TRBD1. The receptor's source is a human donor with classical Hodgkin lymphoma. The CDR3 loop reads CASRLSSAPTGADTQYF. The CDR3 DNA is TGTGCCAGCAGACTGAGCAGCGCCCCGACAGGGGCAGATACGCAGTATTTT.